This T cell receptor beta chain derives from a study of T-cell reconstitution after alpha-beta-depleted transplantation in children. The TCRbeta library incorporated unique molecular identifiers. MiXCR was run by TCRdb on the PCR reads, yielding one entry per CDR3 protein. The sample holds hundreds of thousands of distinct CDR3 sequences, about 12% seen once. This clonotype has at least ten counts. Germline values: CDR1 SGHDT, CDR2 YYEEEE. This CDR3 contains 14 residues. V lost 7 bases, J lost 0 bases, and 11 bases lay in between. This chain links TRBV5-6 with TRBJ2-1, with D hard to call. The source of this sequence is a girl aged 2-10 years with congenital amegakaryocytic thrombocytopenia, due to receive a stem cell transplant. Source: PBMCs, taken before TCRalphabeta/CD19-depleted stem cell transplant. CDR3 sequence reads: CASFELLSYNEQFF. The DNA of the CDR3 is TGTGCCAGCTTTGAACTTCTCTCCTACAATGAGCAGTTCTTC.